This TCR beta chain stems from a study of blood T cell repertoires in COVID-19. The cohort comprised adults aged 18 to 89 years residing in about two dozen US areas. Self-reported history from a screening survey and questionnaire set each donor's cohort. Two negative PCRs, clearance, or symptom resolution were required of recovered Cohort 3 donors. In the original workflow: Reference gene primers were amplified, and this amplification served to estimate nucleated cell counts. Using immunoSEQ multiplex PCR, the repertoire was profiled, and TCRdb retains in-frame clones only, with some absent. The DNA was the basis for D and trimming; V, J and clone size are from that table. Of just over 300,000 clones listed, about 87% are singletons. The trim removed 0 bases at V and 8 bases at J, leaving 6 bases unmatched. This CDR3 contains 14 residues. Germline CDR1 and CDR2: LGHNA and YSLEER.

The chain recombines TRBV4-3 with TRBJ1-2; 7 bases match TRBD1. This sequence was found in a woman under 30 who had recovered from COVID-19. Sequenced input: PBMCs or T cells enriched from blood (not recorded which). The CDR3 here is CASSQEVRGLGYTF. In nucleotides, the CDR3 is TGCGCCAGCAGCCAAGAGGTTAGGGGGCTAGGCTACACCTTC.